The 14 T cell receptor beta chains below were found in one sample sequenced in a study of CD8 T cells in Susac syndrome. It was with random hexamers that about 0.45 to 1 ug RNA was reverse transcribed. TCRdb re-called the immunoSEQ multiplex PCR reads with MiXCR, one entry per CDR3 protein. Of 75,000 to 80,000 distinct CDR3 sequences detected, approximately 94% appear once; the ten largest clones hold about 0.5%. Input material: CD8+ T cells from PBMCs. These receptors all come from a human donor with Susac syndrome.

CDR3 coding DNA: TGTGCCACCAGTGATTCCAGGGCTTACGAGCAGTTCTTC. Protein sequence: CATSDSRAYEQFF. The rearrangement links TRBV24-1 to TRBJ2-1; D is possibly TRBD1 (5 bases). The CDR3 has 13 residues. V lost 2 bases and J lost 10, with 11 bases in between. Germline CDR1 is KGHDR and CDR2 is SFDVKD.

The chain carries TRBV7-9 and TRBJ2-7; 8 bases fit TRBD1. CDR3 size: 13 residues. Germline trimming cut 4 bases from V and 5 bases from J; bases unmatched to any gene: 4. CDR1 and CDR2 from the germline V gene are SEHNR and FQNEAQ (reference sequence). CDR3 amino acids: CASSSRTGNEQYF. For the CDR3, the DNA is TGTGCCAGCAGCTCCCGGACAGGGAACGAGCAGTACTTC. The full variable domain, completed using reference TRBV7-9 and TRBJ2-7, is DTGVSQNPRHKITKRGQNVTFRCDPISEHNRLYWYRQTLGQGPEFLTYFQNEAQLEKSRLLSDRFSAERPKGSFSTLEIQRTEQGDSAMYLCASSSRTGNEQYFGPGTRLTVT.

This chain connects TRBV20-1 to TRBJ2-1; 12 nucleotides agree with TRBD1. Germline CDR1 and CDR2: DFQATT and SNEGSKA (reference sequence). The CDR3 runs 14 residues. With V trimmed by 6 bases and J by 9 bases, 9 bases remained unmatched. The CDR3: CSASGDRGLVEQFF. The CDR3 DNA is TGCAGTGCCAGTGGGGACAGGGGGCTGGTTGAGCAGTTCTTC.

This rearrangement joins TRBV30 to TRBJ1-2; D unresolved. Germline assignment: CDR1 GTSNPN and CDR2 SVGIG (reference sequence). The CDR3 length is 14 residues. With 0 bases removed from V and 1 base from J, the gap between germline ends came to 9 bases. CDR3 DNA sequence: TGTGCCTGGAGTGTGCCAGCGCTTAACTATGGCTACACCTTC. This gives the protein CAWSVPALNYGYTF.

The chain's CDR3 is CASGGRGYGYTF. CDR3 DNA sequence: TGTGCCAGCGGGGGGCGCGGCTATGGCTACACCTTC. The V and J genes are TRBV9 and TRBJ1-2, with D possibly matching TRBD1 (6 bases). CDR3 length equals 12 residues. V was trimmed by 7 bases and J by 4 bases, leaving 11 bases between them. Germline V gene lookup returns CDR1 SGDLS and CDR2 YYNGEE.

The genes are TRBV29-1 and TRBJ2-1; tentative D call: TRBD2 (6 bases). The V and J ends lost 7 bases and 4 bases respectively, with 14 bases between them. This CDR3 is 13 amino acids long. The germline V gene encodes CDR1 SQVTM and CDR2 ANQGSEA. The CDR3 is CSGAAGSYNEQFF. CDR3 coding DNA: TGCAGCGGCGCCGCCGGGAGTTACAATGAGCAGTTCTTC.

The chain has TRBV24-1 and TRBJ1-1, with a weak D call TRBD1 (5 bases). The V gene lost 8 bases and the J gene lost 4 bases, with 13 bases spanning the gap. Germline V CDR1 and CDR2: KGHDR, SFDVKD. CDR3 length equals 13 residues. This CDR3 is CATKRGEATEAFF. The DNA of the CDR3 is TGTGCCACCAAGAGAGGGGAAGCCACTGAAGCTTTCTTT.

The V gene is TRBV24-1, the J gene TRBJ2-2; D gene uncertain. V gave up 3 bases and J gave up 5 bases, with 6 bases separating them. CDR1 is KGHDR and CDR2 is SFDVKD in the germline V gene. The CDR3 totals 13 residues. This chain's CDR3 is CATSDLQTGELFF. CDR3 bases: TGTGCCACCAGTGATCTACAGACCGGGGAGCTGTTTTTT.

The chain uses TRBV7-6 and TRBJ1-2; D possibly corresponds to TRBD1 (5 bases). Trimming pared 5 bases from V and 8 bases from J, leaving 24 bases between. CDR1 and CDR2 (germline): SGHVS, FNYEAQ. The CDR3 length is 16 residues. For the CDR3, the DNA is TGTGCCAGCAGCCCTAGGGTGGCAGGGACGGTGGACGGCTACACCTTC. As protein: CASSPRVAGTVDGYTF.

The chain is built from TRBV7-2 and TRBJ2-3, with TRBD2 identical over 11 bases. CDR3 size: 16 residues. The germline CDR1 and CDR2 sequences are SGHTA and FQGNSA. V lost 4 bases, J lost 0 bases, and 3 bases stayed unmatched. The chain's CDR3 is CASSSGTSGSTDTQYF. CDR3 nucleotide sequence: TGTGCCAGCAGCTCCGGGACTAGCGGTAGCACAGATACGCAGTATTTT.

V is TRBV5-6 and J is TRBJ2-5, with TRBD2 matching over 11 bases. Looked up from germline, CDR1 is SGHDT and CDR2 is YYEEEE. The CDR3 is 16 residues long. Trimming cost V 4 bases and J 2 bases; bases outside gene matches: 7. Written as DNA, the CDR3 is TGTGCCAGCAGCCTAAGACTAGCGGGGCTACAAGAGACCCAGTACTTC. It specifies CASSLRLAGLQETQYF. The variable domain in full, with the rest retrieved from reference TRBV5-6 and TRBJ2-5, is DAGVTQSPTHLIKTRGQQVTLRCSPKSGHDTVSWYQQALGQGPQFIFQYYEEEERQRGNFPDRFSGHQFPNYSSELNVNALLLGDSALYLCASSLRLAGLQETQYFGPGTRLLVL.

The chain is built from TRBV9 and TRBJ2-2; 7 positions agree with TRBD2. Germline V gene lookup returns CDR1 SGDLS and CDR2 YYNGEE. J lost 7 bases, V lost 0 bases, and 3 bases had no gene match. The CDR3 covers 14 residues. This CDR3 is CASSVAGGSGELFF. The CDR3 DNA follows: TGTGCCAGCAGCGTAGCGGGGGGAAGCGGGGAGCTGTTTTTT.

The chain combines TRBV7-8 with TRBJ1-1, with 9 bases aligning to TRBD1. J was trimmed by 1 base and V by 4 bases; bases with no gene match: 4. This CDR3 contains 15 residues. Germline loops: CDR1 SGHVS, CDR2 FQNEAQ. The CDR3 is CASSSYRGRNTEAFF. CDR3 in DNA: TGTGCCAGCAGCTCGTACAGGGGGCGGAACACTGAAGCTTTCTTT. Drawing the rest from reference TRBV7-8 and TRBJ1-1, the complete variable domain is GAGVSQSPRYKVAKRGQDVALRCDPISGHVSLFWYQQALGQGPEFLTYFQNEAQLDKSGLPSDRFFAERPEGSVSTLKIQRTQQEDSAVYLCASSSYRGRNTEAFFGQGTRLTVV.

The chain is built from TRBV15 and TRBJ2-3, with unresolved D. The germline V and J ends were trimmed by 5 bases and 2 bases, with 8 bases remaining between them. This CDR3 has 13 residues. CDR1 is LNHNV, CDR2 YYDKDF, per germline (reference sequence). The chain's CDR3 is CATSRDATDTQYF. The CDR3 DNA sequence: TGTGCCACCAGCCGCGACGCCACAGATACGCAGTATTTT. The full variable domain, rest sourced from reference TRBV15 and TRBJ2-3, is DAMVIQNPRYQVTQFGKPVTLSCSQTLNHNVMYWYQQKSSQAPKLLFHYYDKDFNNEADTPDNFQSRRPNTSFCFLDIRSPGLGDTAMYLCATSRDATDTQYFGPGTRLTVL.